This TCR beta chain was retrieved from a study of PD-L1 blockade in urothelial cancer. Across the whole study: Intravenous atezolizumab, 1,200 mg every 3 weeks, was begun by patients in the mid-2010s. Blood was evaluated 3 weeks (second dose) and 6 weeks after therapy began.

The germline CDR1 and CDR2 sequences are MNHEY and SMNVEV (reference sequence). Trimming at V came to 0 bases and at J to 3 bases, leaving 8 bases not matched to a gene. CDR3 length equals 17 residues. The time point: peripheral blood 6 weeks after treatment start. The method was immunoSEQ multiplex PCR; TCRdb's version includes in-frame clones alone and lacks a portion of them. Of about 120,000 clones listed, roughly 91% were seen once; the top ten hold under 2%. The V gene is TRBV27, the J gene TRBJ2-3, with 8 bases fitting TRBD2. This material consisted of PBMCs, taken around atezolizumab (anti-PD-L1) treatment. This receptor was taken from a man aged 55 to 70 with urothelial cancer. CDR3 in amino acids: CASSLSVSGGPTDTQYF. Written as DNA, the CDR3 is TGTGCCAGCAGTTTATCGGTGTCGGGAGGGCCGACAGATACGCAGTATTTT.